The 17 T cell receptor beta chains presented below share a single source sample, sequenced in a study of shared clonotypes between healthy human individuals. Measured with immunoSEQ multiplex PCR; TCRdb has only the in-frame clones, and not every one. The profile shows some 2.4 million clones, 90% to 95% of them singletons. Sequencing was done on a sample of naive CD4+ T cells from PBMCs. The subset was: CD45RA+ positively selected. The source is a man aged 18 to 30 in good health. Some clones in this sample may be carry-over from other donors' samples.

In its sample, this clone was seen once. The chain links TRBV28 to TRBJ2-7; D is perhaps TRBD1 (5 bases). From germline, CDR1 is MDHEN and CDR2 SYDVKM. Trimming shortened V by 6 bases and J by 5 bases, and 17 bases separated the two germline ends. The CDR3 is made up of 14 amino acids. The CDR3 spells CASSQWTQVHEQYF. The CDR3 coding sequence is TGTGCCAGCAGCCAATGGACACAGGTGCACGAGCAGTACTTC.

This chain uses TRBV5-1 with TRBJ1-5, with 9 bases aligning to TRBD1. Germline CDR1 and CDR2: SGHRS and YFSETQ. The junction had 0 bases not matched to a gene; V was cut back by 3 bases and J by 5 bases. This CDR3 contains 13 residues. The CDR3 sequence: CASSWTGDQPQHF. The CDR3 bases are TGCGCCAGCAGCTGGACAGGGGATCAGCCCCAGCATTTT.

The chain is built from TRBV5-8 and TRBJ2-3; D remains unclear. The length of the CDR3 is 13 residues. Germline CDR1 is SGHTS and CDR2 is YDEGEE. Trimming removed 3 bases from V and 3 bases from J, with 8 bases in between. CDR3 region: CASSYQVTDTQYF. The CDR3 DNA reads as TGTGCCAGCAGCTATCAGGTAACAGATACGCAGTATTTT. Full variable domain (missing parts from reference TRBV5-8 and TRBJ2-3): EAGVTQSPTHLIKTRGQQATLRCSPISGHTSVYWYQQALGLGLQFLLWYDEGEERNRGNFPPRFSGRQFPNYSSELNVNALELEDSALYLCASSYQVTDTQYFGPGTRLTVL.

The genes are TRBV18 and TRBJ2-6; maybe TRBD2 (5 bases). V lost 3 bases, J lost 2 bases, and 11 bases lay in between. CDR3 length: 16 residues. CDR1 is KGHSH, CDR2 LQKENI, per germline. CDR3 amino acids: CASSPLTGAGANVLTF. In DNA, the CDR3 is TGTGCCAGCTCACCCTTGACCGGGGCTGGGGCCAACGTCCTGACTTTC.

The gene calls are TRBV27 and TRBJ2-7; D is perhaps TRBD2 (7 bases). Germline values: CDR1 MNHEY, CDR2 SMNVEV (reference sequence). Trimming shortened V by 11 bases and J by 7 bases, and 21 bases separated the two germline ends. The CDR3 is 13 amino acids. Here the CDR3 DNA reads TGTGCCGGGGGGGCCGGGACTCCCGGGGAGCAGTACTTC. Its translation: CAGGAGTPGEQYF.

The chain recombines TRBV13 with TRBJ2-7; D gene uncertain. The CDR3 is made up of 14 amino acids. Germline loops: CDR1 PRHDT, CDR2 FYEKMQ (reference sequence). Trimming removed 2 bases at V and 4 bases at J, with 12 bases between. CDR3 sequence: CASSLRSVAYEQYF. In nucleotides, the CDR3 is TGTGCCAGCAGCTTAAGGTCCGTGGCATACGAGCAGTACTTC.

With regard to this clone: This sample also contains other DNA sequences that code for the same CDR3. V usage is TRBV7-3 and J usage is TRBJ2-2; 7 bases fit TRBD2. This CDR3 has 14 residues. CDR1 SGHTA and CDR2 FQGTGA come from the germline V gene. V was clipped by 5 bases and J by 4 bases; unmatched bases: 4. The CDR3 DNA reads TGTGCCAGCAGCCCAGGGACTACCACCGGGGAGCTGTTTTTT. Amino acid sequence: CASSPGTTTGELFF.

This chain uses TRBV5-1 with TRBJ2-3, with 10 bases matching TRBD2. Germline V gene data show CDR1 as SGHRS and CDR2 as YFSETQ. V lost 6 bases, J lost 1 base, and 8 bases stayed unmatched. The CDR3 is made up of 16 amino acids. The CDR3 sequence: CASIGLAGVGTDTQYF. The CDR3 region has the DNA TGCGCCAGCATCGGGCTAGCGGGAGTGGGCACAGATACGCAGTATTTT. The full variable domain, its missing parts supplied by reference TRBV5-1 and TRBJ2-3, is KAGVTQTPRYLIKTRGQQVTLSCSPISGHRSVSWYQQTPGQGLQFLFEYFSETQRNKGNFPGRFSGRQFSNSRSEMNVSTLELGDSALYLCASIGLAGVGTDTQYFGPGTRLTVL.

This clone has more than one count but fewer than ten. The chain couples TRBV2 to TRBJ1-5, with D tentatively TRBD1 (5 bases). In germline, CDR1 is SNHLY, CDR2 FYNNEI. Trimming stripped 6 bases from V and 6 bases from J, with 15 bases between. CDR3 length: 14 amino acids. The CDR3, as DNA: TGTGCCAGCAGCGGCAGGGTGGGTATTCAGCCCCAGCATTTT. Amino acid sequence: CASSGRVGIQPQHF.

A word on this clone: Other DNA sequences of this sample code for an identical CDR3. The rearrangement joins TRBV15 to TRBJ1-2, with no clear D. Trimming left V 0 bases short and J 5 bases short, with 7 bases between. This CDR3 has 13 amino acids. Germline loops: CDR1 LNHNV, CDR2 YYDKDF (reference sequence). CDR3 DNA: TGTGCCACCAGCAGAGATAGGAGATATGGCTACACCTTC. Translation gives CATSRDRRYGYTF.

J is TRBJ1-2 and V is TRBV10-3, with D possibly being TRBD1 (6 bases). From germline, CDR1 is ENHRY and CDR2 SYGVKD. This CDR3 has 13 amino acids. V was clipped by 5 bases and J by 1 base, with 8 bases between them. CDR3 DNA: TGTGCCATCAGTCCGGACAGTAACTATGGCTACACCTTC. Its protein is CAISPDSNYGYTF.

The CDR3 DNA follows: TGTGCCAGCAGTTACTCGAAAGGGCTAGGCTACACCTTC. Translating gives CASSYSKGLGYTF. This chain connects TRBV6-5 to TRBJ1-2; no clear D. The ends were cut back, 0 bases at V and 8 bases at J, with 10 bases in the middle. The germline V gene encodes CDR1 MNHEY and CDR2 SVGAGI. This CDR3 is built from 13 residues.

The V call is TRBV19, the J call TRBJ2-7, with TRBD2 matching over 7 bases. This CDR3 has 16 residues. Germline V gene lookup returns CDR1 LNHDA and CDR2 SQIVND (reference sequence). Trimming took 5 bases from V and 0 from J; bases not matched to a gene: 10. Written as DNA, the CDR3 is TGTGCCAGTAGTTTGGGGCTAGCGGAGAACTCCTACGAGCAGTACTTC. Translating it yields CASSLGLAENSYEQYF.

V usage is TRBV7-2 and J usage is TRBJ1-5; D call uncertain. Germline-derived CDR1 and CDR2 are SGHTA and FQGNSA. This CDR3 is 13 amino acids long. Trimming stripped 7 bases from V and 5 bases from J, with 12 bases between. CDR3 amino acids: CASTDGVDQPQHF. As DNA, the CDR3 is TGTGCCAGCACCGACGGGGTCGATCAGCCCCAGCATTTT.

The chain links TRBV15 to TRBJ1-1; D may be TRBD1 (5 bases). The CDR3 is 14 residues long. In germline, CDR1 is LNHNV, CDR2 YYDKDF (reference sequence). Trimming shortened V by 0 bases and J by 5 bases, and 10 bases separated the two germline ends. The DNA for the CDR3 is TGTGCCACCAGCAGAGACCAGGGCGAAACTGAAGCTTTCTTT. Translated: CATSRDQGETEAFF.

About this clone itself: Other DNA sequences within the sample encode an identical CDR3. The chain is built from TRBV5-4 and TRBJ1-5; 7 bases agree with TRBD1. Per germline, CDR1 SGHNT and CDR2 YYREEE (reference sequence). CDR3 size: 13 residues. Trimming took 4 bases from V and 4 from J; bases not matched to a gene: 2. CDR3 bases: TGTGCCAGCAGCCTACAGGGGAATCAGCCCCAGCATTTT. The encoded protein is CASSLQGNQPQHF.

The V and J genes are TRBV27 and TRBJ2-7; 9 nucleotides match TRBD1. The CDR3 totals 14 residues. V lost 5 bases, J lost 4 bases, and 6 bases stayed unmatched. Germline lookup yields CDR1 MNHEY and CDR2 SMNVEV (reference sequence). In nucleotides, the CDR3 is TGTGCCAGCAGTATCCGACAGGGGGATTACGAGCAGTACTTC. This gives the protein CASSIRQGDYEQYF.